This record covers a single T cell receptor (beta chain). Some clones are missing from TCRdb's copy, which holds only in-frame ones; the method was immunoSEQ multiplex PCR. The repertoire includes approximately 270,000 clones, more than 85% of them detected once, and roughly 2.8% sits in the top ten. These data originate in a study of blood T cell repertoires in COVID-19. The overall study: Nucleic acid was either cDNA or gDNA, and it came from T cells, B-cell-depleted T cells, or PBMCs.

Assignments of participants to cohorts depended upon their own reported clinical history. Shortly before study entry, within 2 weeks, exposed participants had met a COVID-19 case. The source of this sequence is a man aged 35 to 55 who had been exposed to COVID-19. Sequenced input: PBMCs or T cells enriched from blood (not recorded which).

The CDR3 DNA reads as TGTGCCACCAGTGATACCGGGACTAGTGGGGATGAGCAGTTCTTC. It translates to CATSDTGTSGDEQFF. This rearrangement joins TRBV24-1 to TRBJ2-1; 8 nucleotides match TRBD2. With V trimmed by 3 bases and J by 8 bases, 8 bases remained unmatched. The CDR3 spans 15 residues. CDR1 KGHDR and CDR2 SFDVKD come from the germline V gene.